The 6 T cell receptor beta chains presented below share a single source sample, sequenced in a study of T-cell memory formation after mild COVID-19. From the 5' RACE reads, TCRdb called clonotypes with MiXCR, one entry per CDR3 protein. Here the sample spans 430,000 or so distinct CDR3 sequences, approximately 25% being singletons. The specimen was PBMCs or a T cell subset sorted from them (not recorded which). These receptors were taken from an adult woman who had mild COVID-19 (a few samples of this study predate the infection). Cell type and time point are not known.

This clonotype was counted only a few times. The chain employs TRBV6-6 and TRBJ2-1; 9 nucleotides match TRBD1. Germline assignment: CDR1 MNHNY and CDR2 SVGAGI (reference sequence). J was trimmed by 5 bases and V by 5 bases; bases with no gene match: 4. This CDR3 has 14 amino acids. CDR3 residues: CASSPGTGNNEQFF. The CDR3 nucleotides are TGTGCCAGCAGTCCCGGGACAGGGAACAATGAGCAGTTCTTC.

The V and J genes are TRBV24-1 and TRBJ2-5; possible D gene TRBD1, 5 bases. The CDR3 consists of 13 residues. Per germline, CDR1 KGHDR and CDR2 SFDVKD. The V end lost 8 bases, the J end lost 1 base, and 10 bases lay between the germline ends. CDR3 in amino acids: CATTDSSQETQYF. The CDR3 DNA is TGTGCCACCACCGACAGCTCCCAAGAGACCCAGTACTTC.

This chain links TRBV12-3 or TRBV12-4 with TRBJ1-6, with no clear D. Trimming took off 8 bases at V and 0 bases at J, with 8 bases between the two ends. The CDR3 runs to 14 residues. As DNA, the CDR3 is TGTGCCAGCGGAAAAAGCTCCTATAATTCACCCCTCCACTTT. Its translation is CASGKSSYNSPLHF.

CDR3 bases: TGTGCCAGCAGCTTGCGTTCGGGACAGGGGGCTTCACCCCTCCACTTT. Its protein is CASSLRSGQGASPLHF. The rearrangement joins TRBV5-8 to TRBJ1-6, with 12 nucleotides matching TRBD1. V trimming: 1 base; J trimming: 9 bases; junction bases outside the gene matches: 5. From germline, CDR1 is SGHTS and CDR2 YDEGEE. The CDR3 has 16 amino acids.

The chain has TRBV20-1 and TRBJ1-5, with 10 bases that match TRBD1. V lost 3 bases and J lost 7; bases outside the gene matches: 9. This CDR3 is built from 15 residues. Germline V gene sequence: CDR1 DFQATT, CDR2 SNEGSKA (reference sequence). The DNA for the CDR3 is TGCAGTGCTAGCCGAGGGGACAGGGGAAGACAGCCCCAGCATTTT. Translating gives CSASRGDRGRQPQHF.

This clonotype was counted only a few times. This chain joins TRBV12-3 or TRBV12-4 and TRBJ1-6; D gene uncertain. The CDR3 spans 11 residues. Trimming left V 2 bases short and J 14 bases short, with 7 bases between. The CDR3 DNA reads TGTGCCAGCAGTTTAAGTAGGTCCCTCCACTTT. Residues: CASSLSRSLHF.